This T cell receptor (beta chain) was documented in a study of regulatory and conventional T cells in RAG deficiency (dated by TCRdb to the late 2010s). Background for the entire study: High-throughput TCR beta sequencing was used to compare the diversity and composition of the Treg, conventional CD4+ and CD8+ T cell repertoires of RAG-deficient patients with those of healthy controls. Overall study results and their limits: In Omenn syndrome patients, sorted CD25-high CD127-low cells may represent peripherally activated cells rather than bona fide Treg cells. All patient T-cell subsets had shorter CDR3 lengths; Omenn syndrome patients showed >80% Treg-Tconv repertoire overlap at nucleotide and amino acid level. Compared with control T-cell subpopulations, the RAG-deficient patients had markedly lower Shannon entropy and higher Simpson indices. Some T-cell subset analyses were not done for some subjects. Unique TCR beta sequences from Treg cells were approximately 100-fold fewer in Omenn syndrome and CID/AS patients than controls, versus approximately 9.9-fold for other subsets.

Libraries were constructed by the immunoSEQ multiplex PCR assay. Genomic DNA from the sorted T-cell subsets was used to amplify rearranged TCR beta chain products, which were then sequenced. Turning to the authors' computational methods: Shannon entropy and Simpson indices were used to measure how diverse the repertoire of productive TCR beta rearrangements was. To assess clonal expansion, the frequencies of the 100 most abundant productive TCR beta clonotypes were added up as a share of total reads. The TRB repertoires were evaluated with a self-reactivity index based on amino acid usage at CDR3beta positions 6 and 7. Repertoire analyses used two-way ANOVA; flow cytometric analyses used Student t or Mann-Whitney tests. Drawn from immuneACCESS, this table holds only the in-frame rearrangements with V and J called that TCRdb kept. Clones are partly lost; checked studies trace under half to an unresolved V gene and leave the rest unexplained. The V and J calls and clone size come from that table; D and trimming were worked out from the DNA. The sample records 20,000 or so clones, approximately 93% of which are singletons. About 0.73% of the sample is in the top ten clones.

Its CDR3 holds 14 amino acids, cysteine through phenylalanine. CDR3 DNA is the only sequence kept; it has 42 bases, read in frame from the first base. For CDR1 and CDR2, the germline V gene (reference sequence) lists LNHDA and SQIVND. At the junction V is shortened by 7 bases and J by 0 bases, with 10 bases in between. Before genomic DNA was extracted, conventional CD4+ T cells were isolated from blood as CD25-low CD127-high cells. Several healthy control donors served as the comparison group for repertoire analyses. A word on this clone: Its antigen is unknown. The sample holds no much larger clone one base away, and base qualities are not on file.

These data also formed part of another study, on regulatory T cells. As the second study states: The multiplex PCR relied on 52 forward TRBV primers and 13 reverse TRBJ primers, and amplification bias was corrected through assay-based and computational methods. Repertoires from patients had restricted unique TRB V-J pairs and skewed V and J gene usage, with the strongest effect in regulatory T cells. Between CD3G-deficient patients and healthy controls, the study compared T-cell receptor beta repertoires in sorted regulatory T cells, conventional CD4+ T cells and CD8+ T cells. Ficoll density separation was used to isolate peripheral blood mononuclear cells. Within the immunoSEQ assay, multiplex PCR amplified rearranged TRB loci from genomic DNA. TRB amplicons were sequenced using an Illumina HiSeq platform. Raw sequences were error-filtered and aligned to reference gene sequences by custom algorithms, then analyzed with the immunoSEQ online tools. Frequencies of productive and nonproductive TRB rearrangements were evaluated among both unique and total sequences. For group comparisons, t tests, Mann-Whitney tests or two-way ANOVA were performed in Prism software.

The V and J genes are TRBV19 and TRBJ1-3; TRBD1 is a weak D gene call, 5 bases matching. The sample taken for sequencing was CD4+ T cells sorted from blood. The TCR was taken from a human donor in good health. DNA sequence: TGTGCCAGTACGGGACGCCTCTCTGGAAACACCATATATTTT. The translation is CASTGRLSGNTIYF.